This TCR beta chain was observed in a study of T cells after yellow fever vaccination. Study summary: In the case of low-cell-number fractions, SMART-Seq v4 Ultra Low Input was used for preparation.

CDR3 length: 13 residues. Germline CDR1 ENHRY, CDR2 SYGVKD. V was pared by 4 bases and J by 7 bases, with 11 bases between. The study made its TCR cDNA through 5'RACE template switching. That step introduced a universal primer site along with UMIs. TCRdb reanalysed the 5' RACE reads using MiXCR and keeps one entry per CDR3 protein. The data contain under 550,000 distinct CDR3 sequences, about a fifth of them seen just once; the ten biggest clones take up roughly 16%. As to this clonotype: Its matching antigen is unknown.

General study points: Reappearance after the booster was seen for most primary-vaccination clones, at 96% CD4 and more than 80% CD8.

This chain connects TRBV10-3 to TRBJ1-5; D may be TRBD1 (5 bases). The TCR sequence derives from a young man who received the YFV17D yellow fever vaccine. The sample consisted of PBMCs, taken about 21 days after the first yellow fever vaccination. CDR3 bases: TGTGCCATCAGTGGGGCGGGGGAACAGCCCCAGCATTTT. It translates to CAISGAGEQPQHF.